This T cell receptor beta chain was observed in a study of CD8 T cells in Susac syndrome. Reverse transcription of about 0.5 to 1 ug RNA was carried out with random hexamers. MiXCR, applied by TCRdb to the immunoSEQ multiplex PCR reads, yields one record per CDR3 protein. The table shows a few hundred thousand distinct CDR3 sequences, with nearly 97% occurring only once. TCR beta was sequenced from blood CD8+ and CD4+ T cells. Negative isolation yielded the CD8+ and CD4+ T cells, while FACS enriched the TEMRA cells. Trimming left V 3 bases short and J 9 bases short, with 15 bases between. CDR3 length: 12 residues. Germline V lookup: CDR1 DFQATT, CDR2 SNEGSKA (reference sequence).

Sequencing used CD4+ T cells from PBMCs. The source of this sequence is a human donor with multiple sclerosis. The chain has TRBV20-1 and TRBJ2-7; D not resolved. This CDR3 is CSARDGPQTQYF. The CDR3 DNA is TGCAGTGCTAGGGACGGACCCCAGACGCAGTACTTC.